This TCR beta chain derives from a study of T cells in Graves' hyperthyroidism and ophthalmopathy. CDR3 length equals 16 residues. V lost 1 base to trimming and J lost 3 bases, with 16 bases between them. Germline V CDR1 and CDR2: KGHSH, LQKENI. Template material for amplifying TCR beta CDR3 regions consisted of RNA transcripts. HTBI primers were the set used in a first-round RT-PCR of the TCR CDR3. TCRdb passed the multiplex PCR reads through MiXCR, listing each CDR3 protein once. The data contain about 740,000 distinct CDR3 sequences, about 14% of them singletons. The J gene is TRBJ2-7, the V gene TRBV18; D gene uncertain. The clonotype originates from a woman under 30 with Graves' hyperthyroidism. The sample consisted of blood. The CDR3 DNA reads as TGTGCCAGCTCACCACTTGCCGGCACAGATTTCTACGAGCAGTACTTC. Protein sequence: CASSPLAGTDFYEQYF.